Below are 5 T cell receptor beta chains sequenced from a single sample in a study of shared clonotypes between healthy human individuals. Profiling relied on immunoSEQ multiplex PCR, and the TCRdb table lists in-frame clones only, not all of them. This sample has 1 million to 1.2 million clones; approximately 80% occur once, and the top ten carry 0.89%. Input material: memory CD4+ T cells from PBMCs. Subset reported: CD45RA-negative fraction. The receptors stem from a man between 18 and 29 years old in good health. Some clones in this sample may be carry-over from other donors' samples.

The chain is built from TRBV5-1 and TRBJ2-1; 9 bases agree with TRBD2. Looked up from germline, CDR1 is SGHRS and CDR2 is YFSETQ. This CDR3 has 15 amino acids. The V gene end was trimmed by 4 bases and the J gene end by 3 bases; junction bases not matched to a gene: 5. The CDR3 region is CASSTQTSGYNEQFF. The CDR3 bases are TGCGCCAGCAGCACACAGACTAGCGGCTACAATGAGCAGTTCTTC.

As for this clone: The same CDR3 can be traced to other DNA sequences in this sample. The chain joins TRBV28 to TRBJ2-1; D possibly corresponds to TRBD1 (5 bases). V gave up 5 bases and J gave up 7 bases, with 9 bases separating them. Per the germline V gene, CDR1 is MDHEN and CDR2 is SYDVKM. This CDR3 is built from 12 residues. The CDR3 here is CASSPQGNEQFF. The DNA of the CDR3 is TGTGCCAGCAGTCCCCAGGGAAATGAGCAGTTCTTC.

The CDR3 DNA is TGTGCCAGCACCCGTTTAGGGGGCAAAGCTTTCTTT. It specifies CASTRLGGKAFF. The rearrangement uses TRBV28 and TRBJ1-1; 7 bases match TRBD1. Trimming removed 7 bases from V and 9 bases from J; junction bases left unmatched: 8. CDR3 length: 12 residues. Germline V gives CDR1 MDHEN, CDR2 SYDVKM.

This chain connects TRBV6-1 to TRBJ1-5; D gene ambiguous. The CDR3 spans 12 residues. Trimming pared 3 bases from V and 9 bases from J, leaving 9 bases between. Germline CDR1 and CDR2: MNHNS and SASEGT. Here the CDR3 reads CASSDELMPQHF. The DNA for the CDR3 is TGTGCCAGCAGTGATGAGCTTATGCCCCAGCATTTT.

The table lists this clone with a count of one. Additional DNA sequences in this sample encode the identical CDR3. The genes are TRBV18 and TRBJ1-4, with 7 positions matching TRBD1. Trimming took 6 bases from V and 3 from J; bases not matched to a gene: 4. The CDR3 runs 14 residues. Germline lookup yields CDR1 KGHSH and CDR2 LQKENI. The CDR3 here is CASSPDRANEKLFF. The CDR3 DNA sequence: TGTGCCAGCTCTCCCGACAGGGCTAATGAAAAACTGTTTTTT.